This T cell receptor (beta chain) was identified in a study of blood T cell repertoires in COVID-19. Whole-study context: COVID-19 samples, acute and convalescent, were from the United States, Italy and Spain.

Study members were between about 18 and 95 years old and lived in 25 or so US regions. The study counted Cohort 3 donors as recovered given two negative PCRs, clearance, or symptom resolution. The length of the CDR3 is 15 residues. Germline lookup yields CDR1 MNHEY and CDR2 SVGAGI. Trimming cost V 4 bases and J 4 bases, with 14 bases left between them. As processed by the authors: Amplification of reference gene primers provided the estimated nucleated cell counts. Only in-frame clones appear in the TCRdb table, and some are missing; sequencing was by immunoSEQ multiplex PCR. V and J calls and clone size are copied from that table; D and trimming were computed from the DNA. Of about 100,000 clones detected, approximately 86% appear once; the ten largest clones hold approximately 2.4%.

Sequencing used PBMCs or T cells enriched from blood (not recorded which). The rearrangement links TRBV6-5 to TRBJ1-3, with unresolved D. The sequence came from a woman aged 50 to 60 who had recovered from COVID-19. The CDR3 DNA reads TGTGCCAGCAGTTCCGGACCCTCGGGAGGAAACACCATATATTTT. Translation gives CASSSGPSGGNTIYF.